The present TCR beta chain was sequenced within a study of radiotherapy plus CTLA-4 blockade in lung cancer. Study-wide context: Patients showed objective responses in about 20% of cases, and disease control was achieved by under 40%.

A note on this clone: The target antigen is unknown.

TCRdb's table, derived via immunoSEQ multiplex PCR, lists solely in-frame clones and lacks some. Counted here are roughly 59,000 clones, approximately 68% occurring once; the ten biggest clones make up around 8%. The CDR3 is 15 residues long. The germline V gene has CDR1 LNHDA and CDR2 SQIVND (reference sequence). J was trimmed by 0 bases and V by 5 bases; bases with no gene match: 4. Study results and limitations: Expansion in blood of tumor-derived TCR clones was seen after radiotherapy plus ipilimumab.

The chain links TRBV19 to TRBJ1-5; 7 bases match TRBD1. Sequencing was performed on peripheral blood, taken from a patient treated with radiotherapy plus ipilimumab. The origin of this receptor is a human donor with non-small cell lung cancer whose response to radiotherapy plus ipilimumab could not be evaluated. The CDR3 bases are TGTGCCAGTAGTTACGGGACAGATAGCAATCAGCCCCAGCATTTT. Encoded protein: CASSYGTDSNQPQHF.